What follows are 8 T cell receptor beta chains derived from one specimen sequenced in a study of blood T cell repertoires in COVID-19 (dated by TCRdb to about 2020). To prepare the library, the immunoSEQ multiplex PCR assay was applied. TCRdb carries this immuneACCESS record with in-frame sequences only. Its versions omit some clonotypes, under half of them owing to an unresolved V gene in the studies checked, with the rest unexplained. This sample lists about 410,000 clones; roughly 90% were detected once. About 1.5% of the sample comes from the top ten. Specimen: peripheral blood. The receptors derive from a young woman with active or convalescent COVID-19.

The chain employs TRBV11-2 and TRBJ1-4; TRBD1 matches at 7 bases. This CDR3 spans 16 amino acids. In germline, CDR1 is SGHAT, CDR2 FQNNGV. V shed 3 bases and J 6 bases; nucleotides not matched to a gene: 10. The CDR3 DNA sequence: TGTGCCAGCAGCTTGGGAGCCGGGACAGTTTATGAAAAACTGTTTTTT. Residues: CASSLGAGTVYEKLFF.

The chain is built from TRBV11-2 and TRBJ1-1; 8 bases are shared with TRBD1. Trimming cost V 5 bases and J 4 bases; bases outside gene matches: 6. Germline-derived CDR1 and CDR2 are SGHAT and FQNNGV. This CDR3 region has 14 residues. Here the CDR3 DNA reads TGTGCCAGCAGCGACGCCAGGGGGCTCACTGAAGCTTTCTTT. It codes for CASSDARGLTEAFF.

Only a few counts were recorded for this clone. The chain is built from TRBV11-2 and TRBJ1-4; D uncertain. The CDR3 consists of 16 residues. Germline CDR1 reads SGHAT; CDR2 reads FQNNGV. V was clipped by 2 bases and J by 8 bases, with 18 bases between them. CDR3 nucleotide sequence: TGTGCCAGCAGCTTATCATCCTTGGGAGCGGGGGAAAAACTGTTTTTT. Its translation is CASSLSSLGAGEKLFF. The variable domain in full, with the rest retrieved from reference TRBV11-2 and TRBJ1-4, is EAGVAQSPRYKIIEKRQSVAFWCNPISGHATLYWYQQILGQGPKLLIQFQNNGVVDDSQLPKDRFSAERLKGVDSTLKIQPAKLEDSAVYLCASSLSSLGAGEKLFFGSGTQLSVL.

The chain couples TRBV5-1 to TRBJ1-2; possibly TRBD1 for D (6 bases). From germline, CDR1 is SGHRS and CDR2 YFSETQ. With 1 base removed from V and 4 bases from J, the gap between germline ends came to 14 bases. The CDR3 is 15 residues long. The CDR3 DNA is TGCGCCAGCAGCTTGAGCCAACAGGGAGCCTATGGCTACACCTTC. Encoded protein: CASSLSQQGAYGYTF.

A remark on this clone: This sample includes further DNA sequences coding for the same CDR3. The rearrangement links TRBV19 to TRBJ1-1; 10 nucleotides match TRBD1. The CDR3 is 13 residues long. J gave up 3 bases and V 6 bases, and 1 base lay outside the gene matches. Germline CDR1 reads LNHDA; CDR2 reads SQIVND (reference sequence). The CDR3 nucleotides read TGTGCCAGTAGAGGGACAGGGGACACTGAAGCTTTCTTT. The encoded protein is CASRGTGDTEAFF.

This rearrangement joins TRBV6-5 to TRBJ1-2; 12 bases are a match to TRBD1. Trimming cost V 2 bases and J 6 bases; bases outside gene matches: 4. CDR1 is MNHEY, CDR2 SVGAGI, per germline. The CDR3 totals 15 residues. Here the CDR3 reads CASSYVGQGANGYTF. The CDR3 nucleotides read TGTGCCAGCAGTTACGTGGGACAGGGGGCAAATGGCTACACCTTC.

The chain carries TRBV7-8 and TRBJ2-3; 10 bases agree with TRBD2. The V segment lost 2 bases and the J segment 5 bases; nucleotides outside the gene matches: 10. The CDR3 is made up of 17 amino acids. CDR1 and CDR2 (germline): SGHVS, FQNEAQ. The CDR3 here is CASSLQSGGAIVDTQYF. CDR3 nucleotide sequence: TGTGCCAGCAGCTTACAGAGCGGGGGGGCAATTGTAGATACGCAGTATTTT. Supplemented by reference TRBV7-8 and TRBJ2-3, the full variable domain reads GAGVSQSPRYKVAKRGQDVALRCDPISGHVSLFWYQQALGQGPEFLTYFQNEAQLDKSGLPSDRFFAERPEGSVSTLKIQRTQQEDSAVYLCASSLQSGGAIVDTQYFGPGTRLTVL.

The genes are TRBV12-3 or TRBV12-4 and TRBJ1-5; tentatively, D is TRBD1 (5 bases). The V end lost 8 bases, the J end lost 4 bases, and 12 bases lay between the germline ends. The CDR3 extends over 13 amino acids. CDR3 protein: CASAGGVNQPQHF. The CDR3 bases are TGTGCCAGCGCTGGGGGGGTAAATCAGCCCCAGCATTTT.